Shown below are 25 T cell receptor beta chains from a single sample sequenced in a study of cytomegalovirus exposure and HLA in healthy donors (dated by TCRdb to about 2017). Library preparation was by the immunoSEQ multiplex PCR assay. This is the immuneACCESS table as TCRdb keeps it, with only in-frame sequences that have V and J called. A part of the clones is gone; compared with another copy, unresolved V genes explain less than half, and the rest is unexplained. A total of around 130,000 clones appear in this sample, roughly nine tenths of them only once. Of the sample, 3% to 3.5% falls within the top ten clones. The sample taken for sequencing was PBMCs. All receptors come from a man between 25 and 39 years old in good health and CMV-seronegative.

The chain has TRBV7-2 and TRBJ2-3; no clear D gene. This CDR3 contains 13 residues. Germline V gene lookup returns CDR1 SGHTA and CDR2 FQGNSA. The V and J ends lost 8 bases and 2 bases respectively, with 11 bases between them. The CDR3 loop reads CASGTQNTDTQYF. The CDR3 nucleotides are TGTGCCAGCGGTACACAGAACACAGATACGCAGTATTTT.

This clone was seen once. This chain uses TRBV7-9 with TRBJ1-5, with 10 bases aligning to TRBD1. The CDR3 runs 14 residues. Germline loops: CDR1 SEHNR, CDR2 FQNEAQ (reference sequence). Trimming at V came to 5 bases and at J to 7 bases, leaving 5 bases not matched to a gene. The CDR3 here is CASSGTGEGQPQHF. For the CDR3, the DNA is TGTGCCAGCAGCGGGACAGGGGAAGGCCAGCCCCAGCATTTT.

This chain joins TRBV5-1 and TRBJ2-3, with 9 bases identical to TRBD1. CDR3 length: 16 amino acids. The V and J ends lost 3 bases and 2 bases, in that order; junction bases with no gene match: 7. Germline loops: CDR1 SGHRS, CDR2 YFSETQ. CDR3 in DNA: TGCGCCAGCAGCTGGAGGACAGGGGCGGTCACAGATACGCAGTATTTT. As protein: CASSWRTGAVTDTQYF.

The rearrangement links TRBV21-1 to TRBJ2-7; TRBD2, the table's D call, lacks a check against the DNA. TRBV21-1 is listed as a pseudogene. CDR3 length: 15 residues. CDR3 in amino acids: CASSNSGGIPYEQYF. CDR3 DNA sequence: TGTGCCAGCAGCAACTCGGGGGGGATACCCTACGAGCAGTACTTC.

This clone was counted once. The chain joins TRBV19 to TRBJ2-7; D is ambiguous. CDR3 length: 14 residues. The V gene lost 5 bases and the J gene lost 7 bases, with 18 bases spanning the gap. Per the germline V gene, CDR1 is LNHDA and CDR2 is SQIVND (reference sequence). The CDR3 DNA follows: TGTGCCAGTAGTGCCGCGGCCCCTTCCGGGGAGCAGTACTTC. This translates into CASSAAAPSGEQYF.

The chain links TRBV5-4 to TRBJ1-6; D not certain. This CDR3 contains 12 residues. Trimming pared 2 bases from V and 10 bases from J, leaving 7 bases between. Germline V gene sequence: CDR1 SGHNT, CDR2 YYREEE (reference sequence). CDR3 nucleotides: TGTGCCAGCAGCTTAGAACTGTCACCCCTCCACTTT. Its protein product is CASSLELSPLHF.

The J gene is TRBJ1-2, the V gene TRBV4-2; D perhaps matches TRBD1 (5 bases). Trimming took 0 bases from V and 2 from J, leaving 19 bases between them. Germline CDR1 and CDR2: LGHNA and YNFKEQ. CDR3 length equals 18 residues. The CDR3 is CASSQEGRGVGSNYGYTF. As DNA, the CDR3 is TGTGCCAGCAGCCAAGAGGGGCGGGGCGTTGGCTCCAACTATGGCTACACCTTC.

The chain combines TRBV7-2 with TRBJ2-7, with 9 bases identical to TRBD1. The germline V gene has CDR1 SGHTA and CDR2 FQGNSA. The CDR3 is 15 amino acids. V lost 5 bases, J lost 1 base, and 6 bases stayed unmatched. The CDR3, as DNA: TGTGCCAGCAGCCGCCCGGGGACAGGGTCCTACGAGCAGTACTTC. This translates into CASSRPGTGSYEQYF.

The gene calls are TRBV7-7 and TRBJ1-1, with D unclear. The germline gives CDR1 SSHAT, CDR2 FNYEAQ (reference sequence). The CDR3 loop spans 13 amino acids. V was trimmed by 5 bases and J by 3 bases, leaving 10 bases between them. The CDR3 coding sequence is TGTGCCAGCAGCAAAGGCGGGGACACTGAAGCTTTCTTT. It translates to CASSKGGDTEAFF.

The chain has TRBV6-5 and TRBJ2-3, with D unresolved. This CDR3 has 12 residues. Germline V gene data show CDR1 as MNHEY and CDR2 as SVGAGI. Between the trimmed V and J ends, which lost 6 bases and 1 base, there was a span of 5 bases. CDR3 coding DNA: TGTGCCAGCAGCTCCGGCACAGATACGCAGTATTTT. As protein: CASSSGTDTQYF.

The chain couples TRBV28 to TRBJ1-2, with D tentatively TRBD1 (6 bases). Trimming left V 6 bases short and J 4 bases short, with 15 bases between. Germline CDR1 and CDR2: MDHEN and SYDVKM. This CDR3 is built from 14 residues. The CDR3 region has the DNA TGTGCCAGCAGAGGGACATTAGGGAGCTATGGCTACACCTTC. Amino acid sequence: CASRGTLGSYGYTF.

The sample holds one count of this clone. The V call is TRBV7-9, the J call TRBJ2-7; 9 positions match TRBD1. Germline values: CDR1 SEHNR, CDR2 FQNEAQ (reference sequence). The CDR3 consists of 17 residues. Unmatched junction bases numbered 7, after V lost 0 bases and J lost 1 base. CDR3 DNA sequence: TGTGCCAGCAGCTTAGCCCGGGGGACAGGGATATCCTACGAGCAGTACTTC. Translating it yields CASSLARGTGISYEQYF.

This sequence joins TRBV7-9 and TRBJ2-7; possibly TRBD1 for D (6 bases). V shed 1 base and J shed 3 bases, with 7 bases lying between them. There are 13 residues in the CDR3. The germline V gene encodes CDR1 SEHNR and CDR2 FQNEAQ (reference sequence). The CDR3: CASSLDRVYEQYF. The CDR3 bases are TGTGCCAGCAGCTTAGACAGGGTCTACGAGCAGTACTTC.

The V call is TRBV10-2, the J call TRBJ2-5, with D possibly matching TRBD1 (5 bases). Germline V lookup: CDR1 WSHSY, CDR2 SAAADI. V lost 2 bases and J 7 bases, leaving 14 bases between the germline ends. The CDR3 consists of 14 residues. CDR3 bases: TGCGCCAGCAGTGAGCTCAGGGTAATCCGGACCCAGTACTTC. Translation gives CASSELRVIRTQYF.

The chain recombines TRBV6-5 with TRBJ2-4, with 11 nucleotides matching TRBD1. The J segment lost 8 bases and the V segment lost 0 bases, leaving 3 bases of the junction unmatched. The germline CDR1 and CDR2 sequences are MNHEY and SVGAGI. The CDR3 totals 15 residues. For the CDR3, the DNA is TGTGCCAGCAGTTACTCATGGGACAGGGGGTACATTCAGTACTTC. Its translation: CASSYSWDRGYIQYF.

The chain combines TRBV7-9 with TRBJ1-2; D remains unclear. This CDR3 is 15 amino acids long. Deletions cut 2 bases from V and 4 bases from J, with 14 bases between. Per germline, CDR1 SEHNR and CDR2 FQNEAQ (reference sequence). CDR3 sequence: CASSLREARPYGYTF. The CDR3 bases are TGTGCCAGCAGCTTAAGAGAGGCCCGCCCCTATGGCTACACCTTC.

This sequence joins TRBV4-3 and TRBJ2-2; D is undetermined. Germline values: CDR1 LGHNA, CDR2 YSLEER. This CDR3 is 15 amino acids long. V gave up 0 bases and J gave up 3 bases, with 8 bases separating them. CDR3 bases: TGCGCCAGCAGCCAAGATCATACTTACACCGGGGAGCTGTTTTTT. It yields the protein CASSQDHTYTGELFF.

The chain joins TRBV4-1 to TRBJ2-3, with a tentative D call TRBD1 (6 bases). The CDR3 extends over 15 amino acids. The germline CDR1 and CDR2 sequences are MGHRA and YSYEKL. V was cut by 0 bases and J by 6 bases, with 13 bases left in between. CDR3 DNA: TGCGCCAGCAGCCAAGAAATGAGGACAGTTGATACGCAGTATTTT. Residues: CASSQEMRTVDTQYF.

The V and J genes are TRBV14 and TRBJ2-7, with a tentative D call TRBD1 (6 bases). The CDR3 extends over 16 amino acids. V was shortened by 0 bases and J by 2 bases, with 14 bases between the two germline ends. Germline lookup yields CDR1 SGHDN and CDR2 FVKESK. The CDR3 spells CASSQDYARTAYEQYF. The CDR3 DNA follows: TGTGCCAGCAGCCAAGATTATGCCCGGACAGCCTACGAGCAGTACTTC.

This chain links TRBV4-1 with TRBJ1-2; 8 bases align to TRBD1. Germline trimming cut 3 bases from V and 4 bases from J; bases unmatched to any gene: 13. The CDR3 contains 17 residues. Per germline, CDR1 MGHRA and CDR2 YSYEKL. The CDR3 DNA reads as TGCGCCAGCAGCCATCGAGGGGGGACAGGTGGACCCTATGGCTACACCTTC. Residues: CASSHRGGTGGPYGYTF.

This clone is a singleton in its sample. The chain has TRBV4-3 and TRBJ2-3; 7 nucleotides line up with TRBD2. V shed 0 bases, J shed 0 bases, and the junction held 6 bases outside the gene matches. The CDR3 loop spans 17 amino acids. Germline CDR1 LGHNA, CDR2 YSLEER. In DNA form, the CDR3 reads TGCGCCAGCAGCCAAGAAGGAACTAGCGAGAGCACAGATACGCAGTATTTT. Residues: CASSQEGTSESTDTQYF.

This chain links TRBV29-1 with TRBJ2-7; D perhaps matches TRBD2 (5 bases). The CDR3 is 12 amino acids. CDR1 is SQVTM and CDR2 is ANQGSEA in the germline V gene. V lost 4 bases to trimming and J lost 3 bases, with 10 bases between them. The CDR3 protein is CSVGGYDYEQYF. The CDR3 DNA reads TGCAGCGTTGGAGGGTACGACTACGAGCAGTACTTC.

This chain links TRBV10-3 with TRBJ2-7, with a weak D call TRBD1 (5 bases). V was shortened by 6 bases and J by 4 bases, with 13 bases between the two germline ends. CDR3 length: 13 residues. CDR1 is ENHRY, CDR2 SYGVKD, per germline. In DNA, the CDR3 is TGTGCCATCAGCCTACAGGTGGCTTACGAGCAGTACTTC. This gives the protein CAISLQVAYEQYF.

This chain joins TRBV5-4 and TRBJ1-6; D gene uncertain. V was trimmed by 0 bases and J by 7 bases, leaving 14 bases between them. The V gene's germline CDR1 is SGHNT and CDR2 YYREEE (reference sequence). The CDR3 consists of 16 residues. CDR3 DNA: TGTGCCAGCAGCTTGGCCAGTTCCGGAGCGAATTCACCCCTCCACTTT. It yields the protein CASSLASSGANSPLHF.

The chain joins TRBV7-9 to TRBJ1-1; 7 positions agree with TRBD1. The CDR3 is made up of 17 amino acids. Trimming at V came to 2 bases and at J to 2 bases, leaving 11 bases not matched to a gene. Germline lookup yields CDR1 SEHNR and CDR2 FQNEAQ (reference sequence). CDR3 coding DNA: TGTGCCAGCAGCTTACGCCGACCCCGGGACAGTAACACTGAAGCTTTCTTT. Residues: CASSLRRPRDSNTEAFF.